A single count supports the clone carrying this T cell receptor beta chain. The antigen remains unidentified. The sample belongs to a study of vaccination and CD4 T cells after COVID-19. Treatment indicated: roughly 11-day PBMC culture with coronavirus spike peptide pools or control peptides (ViraFEST assay). Germline V gene sequence: CDR1 SGHVS, CDR2 FQNEAQ. The CDR3 has 15 residues. Trimming left V 4 bases short and J 9 bases short, with 19 bases between. Scientists ran DNA taken from cultured CD4+ T cells through the Oncomine TCR Beta short-read assay for sequencing. One entry per CDR3 protein, called by TCRdb with MiXCR from the PCR reads. The sample includes some 10,000 distinct CDR3 sequences, over 60% seen only once; the top ten take around 7.6%.

The specimen sequenced was CD4+ T cells from blood, cultured in vitro. V is TRBV7-8 and J is TRBJ1-5, with TRBD1 as a possible D gene (6 bases). The TCR sequence derives from a human donor who had recovered from COVID-19. CDR3 sequence: CASSSSQGHVGPQHF. The CDR3, as DNA: TGTGCCAGCAGCTCATCACAGGGACACGTAGGGCCCCAGCATTTT. The full variable domain, rest sourced from reference TRBV7-8 and TRBJ1-5, is GAGVSQSPRYKVAKRGQDVALRCDPISGHVSLFWYQQALGQGPEFLTYFQNEAQLDKSGLPSDRFFAERPEGSVSTLKIQRTQQEDSAVYLCASSSSQGHVGPQHFGDGTRLSIL.